The 28 T cell receptor beta chains in this list originate from one sample, sequenced in a study of cytomegalovirus exposure and HLA in healthy donors. The PCR contained 60 Vbeta and 13 Jbeta primers. Measured with immunoSEQ multiplex PCR; TCRdb has only the in-frame clones, and not every one. The profile shows about 160,000 clones, about 80% of them singletons. Sequenced material: PBMCs. Source of these receptors: a female donor in good health and CMV-seronegative.

The rearrangement joins TRBV25-1 to TRBJ1-1; D is ambiguous. Trimming took off 1 base at V and 0 bases at J, with 9 bases between the two ends. This CDR3 contains 15 residues. Looked up from germline, CDR1 is MGHDK and CDR2 is SYGVNS. CDR3 sequence (DNA): TGTGCCAGCAGTGAATTTGGCAGTTTGAACACTGAAGCTTTCTTT. It encodes CASSEFGSLNTEAFF.

This sequence joins TRBV5-1 and TRBJ2-1, with D maybe TRBD2 (6 bases). Trimming pared 0 bases from V and 1 base from J, leaving 8 bases between. The CDR3 covers 15 residues. Germline CDR1 is SGHRS and CDR2 is YFSETQ. The chain's CDR3 is CASSLAGTSYNEQFF. The CDR3 DNA reads TGCGCCAGCAGCTTGGCCGGGACTTCCTACAATGAGCAGTTCTTC.

This sequence joins TRBV15 and TRBJ2-3; 11 bases align to TRBD1. The V segment lost 3 bases and the J segment 3 bases; nucleotides outside the gene matches: 5. CDR3 length: 16 residues. Per germline, CDR1 LNHNV and CDR2 YYDKDF (reference sequence). DNA of the CDR3: TGTGCCACCAGCAGGGGGGGACAGGGGGAAACAGATACGCAGTATTTT. Residues: CATSRGGQGETDTQYF. Together with reference TRBV15 and TRBJ2-3, the CDR3 gives the full variable domain: DAMVIQNPRYQVTQFGKPVTLSCSQTLNHNVMYWYQQKSSQAPKLLFHYYDKDFNNEADTPDNFQSRRPNTSFCFLDIRSPGLGDTAMYLCATSRGGQGETDTQYFGPGTRLTVL.

The DNA of the CDR3 is TGTGCCAGCAGCTTATCTCGGACAGATACGCAGTATTTT. Protein sequence: CASSLSRTDTQYF. V usage is TRBV7-3 and J usage is TRBJ2-3; D remains unclear. The CDR3 extends over 13 amino acids. V was trimmed by 2 bases and J by 3 bases, leaving 6 bases between them. Per the germline V gene, CDR1 is SGHTA and CDR2 is FQGTGA. The full variable domain, in which reference TRBV7-3 and TRBJ2-3 provide the parts outside the CDR3, is GAGVSQTPSNKVTEKGKYVELRCDPISGHTALYWYRQSLGQGPEFLIYFQGTGAADDSGLPNDRFFAVRPEGSVSTLKIQRTERGDSAVYLCASSLSRTDTQYFGPGTRLTVL.

The CDR3 DNA sequence: TGCAGCGTTGTAGTGCAACCGTTCTATGGCTACACCTTC. Amino acid sequence: CSVVVQPFYGYTF. This rearrangement joins TRBV29-1 to TRBJ1-2; D gene unclear. There are 13 residues in the CDR3. Trimming pared 4 bases from V and 4 bases from J, leaving 13 bases between. Per germline, CDR1 SQVTM and CDR2 ANQGSEA.

This rearrangement joins TRBV6-5 to TRBJ1-1, with no clear D. Germline CDR1 and CDR2: MNHEY and SVGAGI. The CDR3 consists of 15 residues. V lost 7 bases, J lost 1 base, and 16 bases lay in between. CDR3 region: CASTISLGRNTEAFF. The CDR3, as DNA: TGTGCCAGCACCATTTCCTTGGGGAGGAACACTGAAGCTTTCTTT.

This chain links TRBV19 with TRBJ1-5; 9 nucleotides align to TRBD1. V lost 0 bases and J lost 4; bases outside the gene matches: 4. Germline values: CDR1 LNHDA, CDR2 SQIVND (reference sequence). The CDR3 extends over 16 amino acids. The CDR3 region is CASSIDTGTGNQPQHF. The CDR3 DNA follows: TGTGCCAGTAGTATAGATACCGGGACAGGGAATCAGCCCCAGCATTTT.

This clone was detected a few times. This chain uses TRBV2 with TRBJ2-2; 8 bases are a match to TRBD2. In germline, CDR1 is SNHLY, CDR2 FYNNEI. The CDR3 spans 17 residues. After removal of 6 bases from V and 0 bases from J, the junction contained 9 bases not matched to a gene. CDR3 amino acids: CASSSPFGRANTGELFF. DNA of the CDR3: TGTGCCAGCAGCAGCCCCTTCGGGAGGGCGAACACCGGGGAGCTGTTTTTT.

The V and J genes are TRBV5-1 and TRBJ2-3; 12 bases agree with TRBD2. Looked up from germline, CDR1 is SGHRS and CDR2 is YFSETQ. The CDR3 sequence is 15 residues long. The V segment lost 4 bases and the J segment 5 bases; nucleotides outside the gene matches: 5. The DNA of the CDR3 is TGCGCCAGCAGCCCTGCTAGCGGGGGGGAAGATACGCAGTATTTT. Encoded protein: CASSPASGGEDTQYF. Filled out from reference TRBV5-1 and TRBJ2-3, the complete variable domain reads KAGVTQTPRYLIKTRGQQVTLSCSPISGHRSVSWYQQTPGQGLQFLFEYFSETQRNKGNFPGRFSGRQFSNSRSEMNVSTLELGDSALYLCASSPASGGEDTQYFGPGTRLTVL.

The chain couples TRBV9 to TRBJ2-7; 14 bases align to TRBD2. Germline V gene sequence: CDR1 SGDLS, CDR2 YYNGEE. The CDR3 covers 17 residues. V lost 4 bases, J lost 6 bases, and 12 bases stayed unmatched. CDR3 in amino acids: CASSPLVEGLAGAEQYF. The CDR3 region has the DNA TGTGCCAGCAGCCCTCTGGTGGAGGGACTAGCGGGAGCCGAGCAGTACTTC.

V is TRBV29-1 and J is TRBJ1-1, with a weak D call TRBD1 (5 bases). The germline V gene encodes CDR1 SQVTM and CDR2 ANQGSEA. CDR3 size: 12 residues. V was pared by 6 bases and J by 4 bases, with 12 bases between. The CDR3 here is CSVQGVTTEAFF. CDR3 sequence (DNA): TGCAGCGTCCAAGGGGTCACCACTGAAGCTTTCTTT.

V and J are TRBV19 and TRBJ2-1, with 7 bases lining up with TRBD2. Germline V gene data show CDR1 as LNHDA and CDR2 as SQIVND (reference sequence). The length of the CDR3 is 15 residues. Trimming cost V 1 base and J 9 bases; bases outside gene matches: 9. Written as DNA, the CDR3 is TGTGCCAGTAGTATAGTGGGAGGGCCCCTTGGTGAGCAGTTCTTC. Protein sequence: CASSIVGGPLGEQFF.

This rearrangement joins TRBV2 to TRBJ1-2; no firm D call. CDR1 SNHLY and CDR2 FYNNEI come from the germline V gene. V lost 1 base, J lost 8 bases, and 11 bases lay in between. The CDR3 loop spans 13 amino acids. CDR3 sequence reads: CASSEERWRGYTF. The CDR3 DNA reads TGTGCCAGCAGTGAAGAGCGGTGGCGGGGCTACACCTTC.

The J gene is TRBJ2-7, the V gene TRBV6-5; possible D gene TRBD1, 6 bases. Germline V gene data show CDR1 as MNHEY and CDR2 as SVGAGI. V dropped 4 bases and J dropped 7 bases, with 11 bases sitting between them. This CDR3 comprises 12 residues. The CDR3 reads CASSSFRGEQYF. The CDR3 DNA sequence: TGTGCCAGCAGTTCATTCAGGGGTGAGCAGTACTTC.

The chain uses TRBV5-1 and TRBJ1-2, with D maybe TRBD1 (5 bases). CDR3 length equals 15 residues. CDR1 is SGHRS and CDR2 is YFSETQ in the germline V gene. Trimming pared 3 bases from V and 3 bases from J, leaving 15 bases between. CDR3 DNA sequence: TGCGCCAGCAGCTCCGGGACTGGGTGGTACTATGGCTACACCTTC. As protein: CASSSGTGWYYGYTF.

The chain is built from TRBV25-1 and TRBJ2-7; 8 positions match TRBD1. After removal of 4 bases from V and 4 bases from J, the junction contained 9 bases not matched to a gene. Germline V CDR1 and CDR2: MGHDK, SYGVNS. CDR3 length: 15 residues. CDR3 DNA: TGTGCCAGCAGTGGAGGGAGACAGGGGATATACGAGCAGTACTTC. Translation: CASSGGRQGIYEQYF.

In DNA, the CDR3 is TGTGCCAGCAGCCTAGACGGGGGAGCCCTGAGGGGAAACACCATATATTTT. Translating it yields CASSLDGGALRGNTIYF. This chain links TRBV7-9 with TRBJ1-3; a weak D match, TRBD1 (5 bases). V was pared by 5 bases and J by 4 bases, with 21 bases between. The germline V gene encodes CDR1 SEHNR and CDR2 FQNEAQ (reference sequence). The CDR3 is made up of 17 amino acids.

The chain links TRBV7-9 to TRBJ1-2; tentative D call: TRBD1 (5 bases). Germline V gene data show CDR1 as SEHNR and CDR2 as FQNEAQ (reference sequence). This CDR3 contains 13 residues. V was trimmed by 4 bases and J by 14 bases, leaving 20 bases between them. The chain's CDR3 is CASSSLYNPGGTF. CDR3 DNA sequence: TGTGCCAGCAGCTCTCTCTACAATCCGGGGGGGACCTTC.

This sequence joins TRBV4-1 and TRBJ1-5; 7 bases map to TRBD1. The CDR3 totals 14 residues. With 3 bases clipped from V and 6 bases from J, the junction kept 5 bases outside the gene matches. Germline V gene sequence: CDR1 MGHRA, CDR2 YSYEKL. The CDR3 DNA reads TGCGCCAGCAGCCAGGTACAGGGGCGTCAGCCCCAGCATTTT. Translated: CASSQVQGRQPQHF.

The J gene is TRBJ1-1, the V gene TRBV7-2, with D possibly being TRBD1 (5 bases). Germline-derived CDR1 and CDR2 are SGHTA and FQGNSA. This CDR3 has 16 amino acids. The V gene lost 5 bases and the J gene lost 0 bases, with 16 bases spanning the gap. DNA for the CDR3: TGTGCCAGCAGCCGCGACAGATCGAGCATGAACACTGAAGCTTTCTTT. Encoded protein: CASSRDRSSMNTEAFF.

The V call is TRBV10-3, the J call TRBJ2-3; 7 nucleotides align to TRBD1. From germline, CDR1 is ENHRY and CDR2 SYGVKD. V gave up 2 bases and J gave up 1 base; unmatched junction bases: 6. This CDR3 is built from 16 residues. The CDR3 region has the DNA TGTGCCATCAGTGAGCTCCGGGACAGAGGCACAGATACGCAGTATTTT. Protein product: CAISELRDRGTDTQYF.

V is TRBV19 and J is TRBJ2-5; 8 positions match TRBD1. The CDR3 contains 12 residues. Germline V gives CDR1 LNHDA, CDR2 SQIVND (reference sequence). Trimming removed 11 bases from V and 5 bases from J; junction bases left unmatched: 7. The CDR3 is CALRGRGETQYF. As DNA, the CDR3 is TGTGCCCTCAGGGGGCGCGGGGAGACCCAGTACTTC.

This chain connects TRBV6-1 to TRBJ2-5, with 7 nucleotides matching TRBD2. Germline V gene lookup returns CDR1 MNHNS and CDR2 SASEGT. This CDR3 is 15 amino acids long. The V gene end was trimmed by 5 bases and the J gene end by 1 base; junction bases not matched to a gene: 7. CDR3 amino acids: CASSLGGGPQETQYF. CDR3 coding DNA: TGTGCCAGCAGTCTTGGGGGGGGTCCCCAAGAGACCCAGTACTTC.

The chain has TRBV6-1 and TRBJ2-1, with TRBD1 matching over 8 bases. V lost 6 bases to trimming and J lost 7 bases; unmatched junction nucleotides: 5. CDR1 is MNHNS and CDR2 is SASEGT in the germline V gene. The CDR3 consists of 13 residues. In nucleotides, the CDR3 is TGTGCCAGCAGCCGGGACAGGCAGAATGAGCAGTTCTTC. This encodes CASSRDRQNEQFF.

The chain is built from TRBV5-4 and TRBJ2-7; D perhaps matches TRBD2 (6 bases). The CDR3 is 15 amino acids. Trimming took off 4 bases at V and 6 bases at J, with 20 bases between the two ends. The germline V gene has CDR1 SGHNT and CDR2 YYREEE (reference sequence). CDR3 in DNA: TGTGCCAGCAGCCGGCTCAGCGGACTAATGTTCGAGCAGTACTTC. It yields the protein CASSRLSGLMFEQYF.

Worth noting for this clone: Other DNA sequences in the same sample also yield this CDR3. The rearrangement uses TRBV19 and TRBJ1-5, with 8 bases identical to TRBD1. The CDR3 covers 14 residues. Germline lookup yields CDR1 LNHDA and CDR2 SQIVND (reference sequence). V dropped 4 bases and J dropped 4; count of bases not matched to a gene: 3. The CDR3 sequence is CASSTTGGNQPQHF. The CDR3 DNA reads as TGTGCCAGTAGTACAACAGGGGGGAATCAGCCCCAGCATTTT.

The rearrangement joins TRBV5-8 to TRBJ2-5, with 7 bases identical to TRBD2. Germline-derived CDR1 and CDR2 are SGHTS and YDEGEE. The junction had 12 bases not matched to a gene; V was cut back by 7 bases and J by 9 bases. The CDR3 runs 13 residues. The CDR3 DNA is TGTGCCAGCTCCGGGGAACGGGGAGGGCCCCAGTACTTC. Translation gives CASSGERGGPQYF.

The V gene is TRBV7-6, the J gene TRBJ1-4, with D hard to call. From germline, CDR1 is SGHVS and CDR2 FNYEAQ. The CDR3 has 15 amino acids. Between the trimmed V and J ends, which lost 1 base and 4 bases, there was a span of 10 bases. For the CDR3, the DNA is TGTGCCAGCAGCTTAGAGCCCTCCTTTAATGAAAAACTGTTTTTT. Translating gives CASSLEPSFNEKLFF.